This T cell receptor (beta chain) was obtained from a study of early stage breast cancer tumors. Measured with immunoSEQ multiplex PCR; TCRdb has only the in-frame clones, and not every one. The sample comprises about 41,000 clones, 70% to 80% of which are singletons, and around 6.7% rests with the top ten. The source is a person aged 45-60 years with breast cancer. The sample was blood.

The CDR3 nucleotides read TGTGCCAGCAGCTTATTGGGGACAGGGGGCCTTTCCTACAATGAGCAGTTCTTC. This gives the protein CASSLLGTGGLSYNEQFF. The chain joins TRBV7-6 to TRBJ2-1; 12 bases map to TRBD1. CDR1 is SGHVS, CDR2 FNYEAQ, per germline. The CDR3 sequence is 18 residues long. V lost 2 bases and J lost 1; bases outside the gene matches: 6.